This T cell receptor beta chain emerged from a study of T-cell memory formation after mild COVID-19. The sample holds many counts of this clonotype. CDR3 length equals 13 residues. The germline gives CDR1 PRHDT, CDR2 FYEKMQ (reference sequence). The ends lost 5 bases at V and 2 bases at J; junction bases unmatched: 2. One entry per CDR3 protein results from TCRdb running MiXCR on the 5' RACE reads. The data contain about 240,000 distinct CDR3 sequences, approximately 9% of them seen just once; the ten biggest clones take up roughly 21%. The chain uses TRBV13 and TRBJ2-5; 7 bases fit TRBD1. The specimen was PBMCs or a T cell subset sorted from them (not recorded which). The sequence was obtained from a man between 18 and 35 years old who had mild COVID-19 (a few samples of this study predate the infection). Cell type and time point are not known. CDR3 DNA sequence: TGTGCCAGCAGCCCGGGACAGCAAGAGACCCAGTACTTC. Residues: CASSPGQQETQYF.